This T cell receptor (beta chain) was retrieved from a study of TIL therapy for anti-PD-1-resistant metastatic lung cancer. As to time point: pre-treatment sample, taken before nivolumab and TIL therapy. Most excised metastases sampled were pleural nodules or supraclavicular lymph nodes. The immunoSEQ assay was v3. The assay was immunoSEQ multiplex PCR, and TCRdb's table has in-frame clones only and misses some. The sample contains tens of thousands of clones, less than 75% of which appear only once. This clone occurred a few times. The antigen remains unidentified. Study-level findings and limits: Many TIL product clones were absent from baseline tumor, suggesting clonal contraction. TIL cultures after expansion showed higher clonality and lower diversity than baseline tumor (median around 5.9% vs 31%).

The receptor was isolated from a person aged 30 to 80 with non-small cell lung cancer. Source: tumor tissue, taken at baseline.

The CDR3 protein is CASSLAGPIYEQYF. In nucleotides, the CDR3 is TGTGCCAGCAGCTTAGCAGGGCCGATCTACGAGCAGTACTTC. The chain uses TRBV7-8 and TRBJ2-7, with D uncertain. Trimming stripped 0 bases from V and 3 bases from J, with 9 bases between. Per the germline V gene, CDR1 is SGHVS and CDR2 is FQNEAQ. The CDR3 is 14 residues long. Full variable domain (rest looked up from reference TRBV7-8 and TRBJ2-7): GAGVSQSPRYKVAKRGQDVALRCDPISGHVSLFWYQQALGQGPEFLTYFQNEAQLDKSGLPSDRFFAERPEGSVSTLKIQRTQQEDSAVYLCASSLAGPIYEQYFGPGTRLTVT.